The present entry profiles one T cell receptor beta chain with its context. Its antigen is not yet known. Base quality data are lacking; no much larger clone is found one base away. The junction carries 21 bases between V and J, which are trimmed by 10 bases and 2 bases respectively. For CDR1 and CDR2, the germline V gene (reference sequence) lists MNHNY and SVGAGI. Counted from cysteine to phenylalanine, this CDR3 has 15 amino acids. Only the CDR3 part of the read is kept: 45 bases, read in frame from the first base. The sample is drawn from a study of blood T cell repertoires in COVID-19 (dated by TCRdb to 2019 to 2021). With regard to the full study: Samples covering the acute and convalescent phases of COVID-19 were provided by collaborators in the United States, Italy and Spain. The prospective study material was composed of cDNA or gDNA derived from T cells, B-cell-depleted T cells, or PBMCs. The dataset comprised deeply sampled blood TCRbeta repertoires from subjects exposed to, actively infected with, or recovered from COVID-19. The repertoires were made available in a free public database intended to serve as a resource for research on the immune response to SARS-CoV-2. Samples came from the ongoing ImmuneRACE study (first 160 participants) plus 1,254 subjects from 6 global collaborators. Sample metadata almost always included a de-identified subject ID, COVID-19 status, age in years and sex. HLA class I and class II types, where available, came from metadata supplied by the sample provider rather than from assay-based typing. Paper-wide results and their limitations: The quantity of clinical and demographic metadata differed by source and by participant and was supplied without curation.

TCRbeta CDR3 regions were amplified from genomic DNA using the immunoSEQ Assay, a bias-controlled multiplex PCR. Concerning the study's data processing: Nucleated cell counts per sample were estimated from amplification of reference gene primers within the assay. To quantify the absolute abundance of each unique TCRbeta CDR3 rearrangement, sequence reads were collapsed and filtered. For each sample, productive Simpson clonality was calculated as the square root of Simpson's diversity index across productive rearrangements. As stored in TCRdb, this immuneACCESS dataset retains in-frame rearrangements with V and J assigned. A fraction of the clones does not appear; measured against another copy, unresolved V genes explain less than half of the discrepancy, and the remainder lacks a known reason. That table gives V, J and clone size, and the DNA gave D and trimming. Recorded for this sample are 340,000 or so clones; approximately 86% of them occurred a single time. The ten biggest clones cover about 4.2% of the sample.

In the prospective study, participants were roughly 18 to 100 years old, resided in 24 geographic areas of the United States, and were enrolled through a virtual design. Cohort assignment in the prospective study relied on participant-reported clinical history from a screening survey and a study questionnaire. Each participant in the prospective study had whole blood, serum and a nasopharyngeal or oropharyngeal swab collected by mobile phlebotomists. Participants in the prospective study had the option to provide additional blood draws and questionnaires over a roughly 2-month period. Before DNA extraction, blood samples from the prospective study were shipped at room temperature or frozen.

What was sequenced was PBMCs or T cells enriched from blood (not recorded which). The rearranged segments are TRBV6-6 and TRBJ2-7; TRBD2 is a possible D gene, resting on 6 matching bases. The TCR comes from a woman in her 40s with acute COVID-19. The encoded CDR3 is CATRVSGLQPYEQYF. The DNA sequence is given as TGTGCCACCAGAGTGTCGGGACTCCAACCCTACGAGCAGTACTTC.